These 8 T cell receptor beta chains originate from one sample sequenced in a study of T cell clonality in common variable immunodeficiency. The data were produced by immunoSEQ multiplex PCR, yet TCRdb's version contains in-frame clones alone and is incomplete. The repertoire consists of tens of thousands of clones, none detected only once. Sequencing was carried out using peripheral blood mononuclear cells. These TCRs come from a person aged 18 to 69 in good health.

In this sample, this clone turned up a few times. Read coverage stops 3 residues before the CDR3 terminus; the germline J gene supplies the remainder. This rearrangement joins TRBV2 to TRBJ2-1, with a tentative D call TRBD2 (6 bases). The ends were cut back, 8 bases at V and 9 bases at J, with 17 bases in the middle. The CDR3 has 13 amino acids. Germline CDR1 and CDR2: SNHLY and FYNNEI. CDR3 protein: CASFFAEGSEQFF. The sequenced CDR3 bases are TGTGCCAGCTTCTTTGCGGAGGGGAGTGAG. Full variable domain (outside the CDR3, taken from reference TRBV2 and TRBJ2-1): EPEVTQTPSHQVTQMGQEVILRCVPISNHLYFYWYRQILGQKVEFLVSFYNNEISEKSEIFDDQFSVERPDGSNFTLKIRSTKLEDSAMYFCASFFAEGSEQFFGPGTRLTVL.

The sample holds many counts of this clone. The read stops 3 residues short of the end of the CDR3; the missing end is completed from the germline J gene. The genes are TRBV10-1 and TRBJ2-1; D is possibly TRBD2 (6 bases). The CDR3 consists of 15 residues. Germline V gene lookup returns CDR1 WNHNN and CDR2 SYGVQD (reference sequence). Trimming shortened V by 7 bases and J by 3 bases, and 16 bases separated the two germline ends. CDR3 DNA, as far as it was read: TGCGCCAGCACCCCTGGTCCGGACTACTACAATGAG. This encodes CASTPGPDYYNE. The CDR3 in full is CASTPGPDYYNEQFF.

With respect to this clone: The CDR3 goes on 3 residues after the read ends, and that part is filled in from the germline J gene. The chain uses TRBV30 and TRBJ2-1; D might be TRBD2 (6 bases). Deletions cut 2 bases from V and 8 bases from J, with 16 bases between. Per germline, CDR1 GTSNPN and CDR2 SVGIG (reference sequence). This CDR3 spans 14 amino acids. CDR3 DNA, as far as it was read: TGTGCCTGGAGTCCGTCGCGGGGCTCCCATGAG. It codes for CAWSPSRGSHE. Given in full, the CDR3 is CAWSPSRGSHEQFF.

This clone was detected ten times or more. The CDR3 end is not reached by the read, which stops 3 residues before it; the germline J gene fills it in. The rearrangement joins TRBV7-8 to TRBJ1-2; no clear D. This CDR3 contains 16 residues. V was pared by 1 base and J by 1 base, with 13 bases between. Germline loops: CDR1 SGHVS, CDR2 FQNEAQ. The sequenced part of the CDR3 DNA is TGTGCCAGCAGCTTAGAGCGAGACGTTCTTAACTATGGC. It translates to CASSLERDVLNYG. The entire CDR3 is CASSLERDVLNYGYTF.

This clone was counted ten times or more. The read falls 3 residues short of the CDR3 end, and the missing part is taken from the germline J gene. The V gene is TRBV7-6, the J gene TRBJ2-5, with 12 bases lining up with TRBD2. With V trimmed by 0 bases and J by 2 bases, 7 bases remained unmatched. Germline assignment: CDR1 SGHVS and CDR2 FNYEAQ. The CDR3 is 18 amino acids. The CDR3: CASSLAPTSGGVQETQYF. CDR3 DNA, as far as it was read: TGTGCCAGCAGCTTAGCGCCGACTAGCGGGGGAGTACAAGAGACC.

This clone occurred many times. The CDR3 extends 3 residues past the end of the read, so its final part is completed from the germline J gene. The genes are TRBV7-2 and TRBJ2-1; D might be TRBD2 (5 bases). The V and J ends lost 3 bases and 7 bases respectively, with 10 bases between them. Germline CDR1 SGHTA, CDR2 FQGNSA. The CDR3 covers 13 residues. Partial CDR3 DNA: TGTGCCAGCAGCTTGGACTTTTCAAATGAG. Translation: CASSLDFSNE. In full, the CDR3 reads CASSLDFSNEQFF.

This clone was recorded many times. With the read ending 3 residues before the CDR3 end, the germline J gene is used to fill in that end. The V call is TRBV7-8, the J call TRBJ2-5; 7 nucleotides line up with TRBD2. J was trimmed by 3 bases and V by 8 bases; bases with no gene match: 3. The CDR3 length is 12 residues. Germline V gene data show CDR1 as SGHVS and CDR2 as FQNEAQ. The CDR3 sequence is CASGGGKETQYF. The DNA read from the CDR3 is TGTGCCAGCGGGGGGGGGAAAGAGACC.

This clone was picked up many times. Read sequence stops 3 residues before the CDR3 end, and the germline J gene provides the missing end. The rearrangement uses TRBV7-3 and TRBJ2-2, with 8 bases aligning to TRBD2. There are 14 residues in the CDR3. Germline V lookup: CDR1 SGHTA, CDR2 FQGTGA. After removal of 8 bases from V and 4 bases from J, the junction contained 6 bases not matched to a gene. The sequenced part of the CDR3 DNA is TGTGCCAGCGGCGGGGGGCAGGTCACCGGGGAG. The encoded protein is CASGGGQVTGE. The full CDR3 is CASGGGQVTGELFF. The variable domain in full, completed from reference TRBV7-3 and TRBJ2-2, reads GAGVSQTPSNKVTEKGKYVELRCDPISGHTALYWYRQSLGQGPEFLIYFQGTGAADDSGLPNDRFFAVRPEGSVSTLKIQRTERGDSAVYLCASGGGQVTGELFFGEGSRLTVL.